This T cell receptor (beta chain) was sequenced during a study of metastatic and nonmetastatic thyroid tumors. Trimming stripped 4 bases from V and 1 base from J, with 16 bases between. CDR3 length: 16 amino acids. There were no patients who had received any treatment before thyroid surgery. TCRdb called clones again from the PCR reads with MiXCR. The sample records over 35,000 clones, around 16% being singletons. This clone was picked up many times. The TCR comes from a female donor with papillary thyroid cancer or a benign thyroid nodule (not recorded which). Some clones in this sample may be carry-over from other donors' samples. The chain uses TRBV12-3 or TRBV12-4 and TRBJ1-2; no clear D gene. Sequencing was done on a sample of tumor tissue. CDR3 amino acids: CASSSPSLFFNYGYTF. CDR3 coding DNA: TGTGCCAGCAGTTCCCCGAGCCTATTTTTTAACTATGGCTACACCTTC.